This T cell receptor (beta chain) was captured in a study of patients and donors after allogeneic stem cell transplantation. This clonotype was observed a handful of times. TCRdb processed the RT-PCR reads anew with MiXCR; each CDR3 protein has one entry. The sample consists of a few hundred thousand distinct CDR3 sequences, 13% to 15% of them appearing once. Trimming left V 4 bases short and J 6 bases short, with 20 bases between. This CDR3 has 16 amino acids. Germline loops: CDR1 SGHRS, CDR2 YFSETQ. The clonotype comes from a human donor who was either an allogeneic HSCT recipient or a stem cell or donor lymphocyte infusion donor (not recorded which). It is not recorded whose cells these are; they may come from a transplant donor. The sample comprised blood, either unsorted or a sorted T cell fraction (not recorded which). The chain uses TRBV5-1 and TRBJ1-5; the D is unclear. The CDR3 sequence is CASSHFRRTTFQPQHF. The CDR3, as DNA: TGCGCCAGCAGCCATTTTCGACGGACTACATTTCAGCCCCAGCATTTT.